These T cell receptor beta chains were read from a single sample in a study of esophageal squamous cell carcinoma under preoperative chemotherapy. One entry per CDR3 protein, called by TCRdb with MiXCR from the PCR reads. The repertoire holds tens of thousands of distinct CDR3 sequences, 40% to 65% seen once, with approximately 23% in the top ten. This sample was obtained from a patient given preoperative chemotherapy. These receptors came from a human donor with esophageal squamous cell carcinoma. The donor label of this sample is uncertain. CDR3s include the opening cysteine and the closing phenylalanine or tryptophan. A D gene is named only where the DNA matches it firmly. A clone size is listed for some rows: how often the clone was seen (once, few, many), or a class if it is expanded.

j_call	v_call	d_call	clone_size	cdr3_nt	cdr3_aa
TRBJ2-1	TRBV27	-	-	TGTGCCAGCAGTCTCACCCCCCTAGACCAAGAGACCCAGTTCTTC	CASSLTPLDQETQFF
TRBJ1-4	TRBV6-1	TRBD1	-	TGTGCCAGCAGCGCCTTGGGACAGGGGTTTGAAAAACTGTTTTTT	CASSALGQGFEKLFF
TRBJ2-3	TRBV27	-	few	TGTGCCAGCAGTCTCCAGTTCGGGACAGATACGCAGTATTTT	CASSLQFGTDTQYF
TRBJ2-7	TRBV7-2	TRBD1	many	TGTGCCAGCAGCTTAGAGGGGGCTGGCGGGTACGAGCAGTACTTC	CASSLEGAGGYEQYF
TRBJ2-5	TRBV7-6	-	few	TGTGCGGGCAGCTGGGGCCGGGTCCCAGAGACCCAGTACTTC	CAGSWGRVPETQYF
TRBJ2-3	TRBV7-9	-	-	TGTGCCAGCAGTCAAAGTGGCGGGACAGCGAGCACCGAGGCGCAGTATTTT	CASSQSGGTASTEAQYF
TRBJ2-3	TRBV12-3/TRBV12-4	-	few	TGTGCCAGCATGTATGAGGGGACAGATACGCAGTATTTT	CASMYEGTDTQYF
TRBJ2-3	TRBV6-1	TRBD2	many	TGTGCCTGTTCAGGGCGGGGGGGGACCACAGATACGCAGTATTTT	CACSGRGGTTDTQYF
TRBJ2-7	TRBV7-6	-	-	TGTGCCAGCAGCTTGGATGCCTACGAGCAGTACTTC	CASSLDAYEQYF
TRBJ2-7	TRBV12-3/TRBV12-4	-	many	TGTGCCAGCAGTTTACCGGGCTACGAGCAGTACTTC	CASSLPGYEQYF
TRBJ2-3	TRBV6-5	TRBD1	-	TGTGCCAGCAGTTACTTTCCGGGACAGGGGTTTGACCTCTACACAGATACGCAGTATTTT	CASSYFPGQGFDLYTDTQYF
TRBJ1-1	TRBV20-1	-	-	TGCAGTGCTAGAGATCCCGGGACCGCTATGAACACTGAAGCTTTCTTT	CSARDPGTAMNTEAFF
TRBJ2-7	TRBV7-8	-	-	TGTGCCAGCAGCATTGGGGGGAACGAGCAGTACTTC	CASSIGGNEQYF
TRBJ2-7	TRBV19	-	-	TGTGCCAGTAGTTTTGGCTATGACTACGAGCAGTACTTC	CASSFGYDYEQYF
TRBJ2-3	TRBV7-3	-	-	TGTGCCAGCAGCCCGGGGCTCGGGCGCCGGGATGGAGATACCCAGTATTTC	CASSPGLGRRDGDTQYF
TRBJ2-5	TRBV10-2	-	-	TGCGCCAGCCCGGGCCGAGAGACCCAGTACTTC	CASPGRETQYF
TRBJ2-2	TRBV19	TRBD2	once	TGTGCCAGTAGTCTTCGGACTAGCGGGGGGATCGGGGAGCTGTTTTTT	CASSLRTSGGIGELFF
TRBJ2-3	TRBV11-2	-	-	TGTGCCAGGGGGCCGCGAGCCACAGATACTCAGTACTTT	CARGPRATDTQYF